The rows below give T cell receptor beta chains drawn from one sample of a study of blood T cell repertoires in COVID-19. Sequencing was performed with immunoSEQ multiplex PCR; in TCRdb, only in-frame clones are kept and a portion is missing. The sample has 350,000 to 400,000 clones, roughly 90% seen once. Sequencing was carried out using peripheral blood. These receptors came from a woman aged 25 to 39 with COVID-19, enrolled during active disease. Both conserved end residues are part of each CDR3. The D gene is left open where the match is weak. Not all rows give a size; the values are once, few, many and, for expanded clones, a class.

d_gene: TRBD2
len: 15
abundance: .
v_gene: TRBV11-3
j_gene: TRBJ2-1
CDR3aa: CASSLLAGGGNEQFF
CDR3nt: TGTGCCAGCAGCTTACTAGCGGGGGGTGGCAATGAGCAGTTCTTC

d_gene: TRBD1
len: 16
abundance: once
v_gene: TRBV5-4
j_gene: TRBJ1-6
CDR3aa: CASSFDTGQGRGPLHF
CDR3nt: TGTGCCAGCAGCTTTGACACGGGACAGGGGAGGGGACCCCTCCACTTT

d_gene: .
len: 16
abundance: .
v_gene: TRBV2
j_gene: TRBJ2-7
CDR3aa: CASSEALPGVFYEQYF
CDR3nt: TGTGCCAGCAGTGAAGCGCTTCCGGGAGTATTCTACGAGCAGTACTTC

d_gene: .
len: 14
abundance: .
v_gene: TRBV28
j_gene: TRBJ2-5
CDR3aa: CASSFAAVEETQYF
CDR3nt: TGTGCCAGCAGTTTTGCGGCAGTTGAAGAGACCCAGTACTTC

d_gene: .
len: 13
abundance: once
v_gene: TRBV27
j_gene: TRBJ1-6
CDR3aa: CASSFTENSPLHF
CDR3nt: TGTGCCAGCAGTTTTACAGAAAATTCACCCCTCCACTTT

d_gene: TRBD1
len: 14
abundance: few
v_gene: TRBV2
j_gene: TRBJ2-6
CDR3aa: CATRQGAGANVLTF
CDR3nt: TGTGCCACACGACAGGGGGCCGGGGCCAACGTCCTGACTTTC

d_gene: TRBD1
len: 14
abundance: .
v_gene: TRBV19
j_gene: TRBJ1-6
CDR3aa: CASGPGQGGSPLHF
CDR3nt: TGTGCCAGTGGACCTGGACAGGGAGGTTCACCCCTCCACTTT

d_gene: TRBD2
len: 15
abundance: .
v_gene: TRBV5-1
j_gene: TRBJ2-1
CDR3aa: CASSVRLAGAGEQFF
CDR3nt: TGCGCCAGCAGCGTAAGACTAGCGGGGGCGGGTGAGCAGTTCTTC

d_gene: .
len: 14
abundance: .
v_gene: TRBV9
j_gene: TRBJ2-3
CDR3aa: CASSVQGSADTQYF
CDR3nt: TGTGCCAGCAGCGTACAGGGTAGTGCAGATACGCAGTATTTT

d_gene: .
len: 17
abundance: .
v_gene: TRBV7-2
j_gene: TRBJ2-1
CDR3aa: CASSLGLGLANYNEQFF
CDR3nt: TGTGCCAGCAGCTTAGGTCTGGGCCTAGCGAATTACAATGAGCAGTTCTTC

d_gene: TRBD2
len: 13
abundance: .
v_gene: TRBV2
j_gene: TRBJ2-1
CDR3aa: CASRTSGIGEQFF
CDR3nt: TGTGCCTCCAGGACTAGCGGGATAGGTGAGCAGTTCTTC

d_gene: .
len: 15
abundance: .
v_gene: TRBV28
j_gene: TRBJ2-3
CDR3aa: CASSSKLKSTDTQYF
CDR3nt: TGTGCCAGCAGTTCCAAACTTAAGAGCACAGATACGCAGTATTTT

d_gene: .
len: 17
abundance: .
v_gene: TRBV7-9
j_gene: TRBJ2-7
CDR3aa: CASSPRTGQPGIYEQYF
CDR3nt: TGTGCCAGCAGCCCAAGAACAGGGCAGCCCGGGATCTACGAGCAGTACTTC

d_gene: .
len: 11
abundance: .
v_gene: TRBV2
j_gene: TRBJ2-1
CDR3aa: CAITVRNEQFF
CDR3nt: TGTGCCATCACCGTCCGGAATGAGCAGTTCTTC

d_gene: TRBD1
len: 15
abundance: .
v_gene: TRBV2
j_gene: TRBJ1-5
CDR3aa: CASSVRTGPNQPQHF
CDR3nt: TGTGCCAGCAGTGTTCGGACAGGCCCCAATCAGCCCCAGCATTTT

d_gene: TRBD2
len: 16
abundance: .
v_gene: TRBV3-1/TRBV3-2
j_gene: TRBJ2-2
CDR3aa: CASSQGLAGGTGELFF
CDR3nt: TGTGCCAGCAGCCAAGGGCTAGCGGGAGGAACCGGGGAGCTGTTTTTT

d_gene: .
len: 15
abundance: few
v_gene: TRBV6-5
j_gene: TRBJ2-3
CDR3aa: CASSPQHQSTDTQYF
CDR3nt: TGTGCCAGCAGTCCCCAACACCAATCCACAGATACGCAGTATTTT

d_gene: TRBD1
len: 13
abundance: .
v_gene: TRBV3-1/TRBV3-2
j_gene: TRBJ1-1
CDR3aa: CASSRQGDTEAFF
CDR3nt: TGTGCCAGCAGCAGACAGGGGGACACTGAAGCTTTCTTT

d_gene: .
len: 15
abundance: .
v_gene: TRBV9
j_gene: TRBJ2-2
CDR3aa: CASSVGAVGTGELFF
CDR3nt: TGTGCCAGCAGCGTTGGGGCAGTTGGCACCGGGGAGCTGTTTTTT

d_gene: .
len: 12
abundance: .
v_gene: TRBV10-3
j_gene: TRBJ1-1
CDR3aa: CAITTGQGEAFF
CDR3nt: TGTGCCATAACAACAGGGCAGGGTGAAGCTTTCTTT

d_gene: TRBD1
len: 19
abundance: .
v_gene: TRBV4-1
j_gene: TRBJ1-2
CDR3aa: CASSQDVWQGAGSSYGYTF
CDR3nt: TGCGCCAGCAGCCAAGATGTCTGGCAGGGGGCTGGCTCTAGCTATGGCTACACCTTC

d_gene: TRBD1
len: 15
abundance: .
v_gene: TRBV27
j_gene: TRBJ2-5
CDR3aa: CASRSGQGKQETQYF
CDR3nt: TGTGCCAGCAGGTCTGGACAGGGTAAACAAGAGACCCAGTACTTC

d_gene: .
len: 15
abundance: .
v_gene: TRBV6-5
j_gene: TRBJ2-7
CDR3aa: CASSSPRFSSYEQYF
CDR3nt: TGTGCCAGCAGTTCCCCCAGGTTTAGCTCCTACGAGCAGTACTTC

d_gene: TRBD1
len: 16
abundance: .
v_gene: TRBV19
j_gene: TRBJ1-5
CDR3aa: CASSTRDRAVGQPQHF
CDR3nt: TGTGCCAGTAGTACTCGGGACAGGGCGGTTGGTCAGCCCCAGCATTTT

d_gene: TRBD2
len: 14
abundance: .
v_gene: TRBV7-2
j_gene: TRBJ2-7
CDR3aa: CASSSRTSQYEQYF
CDR3nt: TGTGCCAGCAGCTCGAGGACTAGCCAATACGAGCAGTACTTC

d_gene: TRBD1
len: 16
abundance: .
v_gene: TRBV5-4
j_gene: TRBJ2-1
CDR3aa: CASSLADRGSWVEQFF
CDR3nt: TGTGCCAGCAGCTTGGCCGACAGGGGCAGTTGGGTTGAGCAGTTCTTC

d_gene: .
len: 14
abundance: .
v_gene: TRBV2
j_gene: TRBJ1-1
CDR3aa: CASTVDRWNTEAFF
CDR3nt: TGTGCCAGCACCGTGGACAGATGGAACACTGAAGCTTTCTTT

d_gene: TRBD1
len: 16
abundance: .
v_gene: TRBV11-2
j_gene: TRBJ2-3
CDR3aa: CASSAEWDRAPDTQYF
CDR3nt: TGTGCCAGCAGCGCCGAGTGGGACAGGGCTCCAGATACGCAGTATTTT

d_gene: .
len: 14
abundance: .
v_gene: TRBV5-1
j_gene: TRBJ2-1
CDR3aa: CATSAGLLNNEQFF
CDR3nt: TGCGCCACCTCGGCGGGTCTGCTCAACAATGAGCAGTTCTTC